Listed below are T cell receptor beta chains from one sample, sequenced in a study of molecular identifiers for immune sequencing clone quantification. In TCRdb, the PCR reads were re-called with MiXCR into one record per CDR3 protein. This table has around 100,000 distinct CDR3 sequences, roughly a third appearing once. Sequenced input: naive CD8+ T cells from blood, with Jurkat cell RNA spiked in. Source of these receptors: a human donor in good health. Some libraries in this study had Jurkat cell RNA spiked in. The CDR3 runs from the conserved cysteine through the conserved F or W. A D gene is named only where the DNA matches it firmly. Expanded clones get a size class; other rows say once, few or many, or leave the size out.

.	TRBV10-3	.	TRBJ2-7	CAISGTALGGYEQYF	TGTGCCATCAGTGGGACCGCACTTGGGGGGTACGAGCAGTACTTC
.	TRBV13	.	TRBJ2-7	CASSLGKVPHEQYF	TGTGCCAGCAGCTTAGGAAAGGTACCCCACGAGCAGTACTTC
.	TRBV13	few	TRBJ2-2	CASSSNSLEAAGELIF	TGTGCCAGCAGTTCAAACTCTCTCGAGGCGGCCGGGGAGCTGATTTTT
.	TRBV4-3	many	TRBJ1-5	CASSQEQRNQPQHF	TGCGCCAGCAGCCAAGAACAGAGAAATCAGCCCCAGCATTTT
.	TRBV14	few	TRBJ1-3	CASSQGLSSGNTIYF	TGTGCCAGCAGCCAAGGCCTGAGCTCTGGAAACACCATATATTTT
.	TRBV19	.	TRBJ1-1	CASSIPGHSTSEAFF	TGTGCCAGTAGCATACCGGGACACAGTACCTCTGAAGCTTTCTTT
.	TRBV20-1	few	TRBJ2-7	CSARVEGTSLYEQYF	TGCAGTGCTAGAGTTGAGGGGACAAGCCTCTACGAGCAGTACTTC
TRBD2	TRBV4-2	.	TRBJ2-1	CASNPSGRPNEQFF	TGTGCCAGCAATCCTAGCGGGAGGCCCAATGAGCAGTTCTTC
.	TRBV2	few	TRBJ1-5	CASTVLGNQPQHF	TGTGCCAGCACTGTATTAGGAAATCAGCCCCAGCATTTT
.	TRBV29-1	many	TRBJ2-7	CSVEQGKSYEQYF	TGCAGCGTTGAACAGGGGAAATCCTACGAGCAGTACTTC
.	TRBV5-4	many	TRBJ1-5	CASSLSHQPQHF	TGTGCCAGCAGCTTGAGCCATCAGCCCCAGCATTTT
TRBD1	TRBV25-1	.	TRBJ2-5	CARTRTGGPQETQYF	TGTGCCCGCACCAGGACAGGGGGCCCTCAAGAGACCCAGTACTTC
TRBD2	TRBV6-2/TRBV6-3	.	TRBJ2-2	CASSYTGGPITGELFF	TGTGCCAGCAGTTACACGGGAGGGCCAATCACCGGGGAGCTGTTTTTT
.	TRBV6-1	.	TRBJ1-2	CASSDRGDGYTF	TGTGCCAGCAGTGACAGGGGCGATGGCTACACCTTC
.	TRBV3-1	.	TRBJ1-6	CASSPRHPPPLHF	TGTGCCAGCAGCCCCCGACACCCTCCGCCCCTCCACTTT
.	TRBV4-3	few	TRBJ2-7	CASSKTDRYEQYF	TGCGCCAGCAGTAAAACGGACCGCTACGAGCAGTACTTC
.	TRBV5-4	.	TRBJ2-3	CASSHLDVEDTQYF	TGTGCCAGCAGCCACCTGGACGTGGAGGATACGCAGTATTTT
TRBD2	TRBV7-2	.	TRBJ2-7	CASSLGGGLADYEQYF	TGTGCCAGCAGCTTAGGGGGGGGACTAGCGGACTACGAGCAGTACTTC
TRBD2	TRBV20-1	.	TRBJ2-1	CSASSLAGVPWGNNEQFF	TGCAGTGCTAGTAGTCTAGCGGGAGTTCCTTGGGGAAACAATGAGCAGTTCTTC
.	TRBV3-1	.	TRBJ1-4	CASSQPTGLDSTNEKLFF	TGTGCCAGCAGCCAACCGACAGGTTTGGATTCCACTAATGAAAAACTGTTTTTT
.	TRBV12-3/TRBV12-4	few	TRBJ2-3	CASSPTRVARLPDTQYF	TGTGCCAGCAGTCCAACCCGGGTAGCCCGACTTCCAGATACGCAGTATTTT
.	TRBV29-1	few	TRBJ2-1	CRVTSNYNEQFF	TGCAGGGTTACAAGCAACTACAATGAGCAGTTCTTC
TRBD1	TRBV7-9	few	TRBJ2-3	CASSLRTGGTDTQYF	TGTGCCAGCAGCTTAAGGACAGGGGGCACAGATACGCAGTATTTT
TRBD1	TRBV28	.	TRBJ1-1	CASRQTGTANTEAFF	TGTGCCAGCAGGCAAACCGGGACAGCGAACACTGAAGCTTTCTTT
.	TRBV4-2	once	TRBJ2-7	CASSQGRYSYEQYF	TGTGCCAGCAGCCAAGGACGGTACTCCTACGAGCAGTACTTC
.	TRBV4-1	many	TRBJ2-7	CASSPVPSYEQYF	TGCGCCAGCAGCCCTGTACCCTCCTACGAGCAGTACTTC
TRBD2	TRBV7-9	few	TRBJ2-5	CASTPSGSEETQYF	TGTGCCAGCACCCCTAGCGGGAGTGAAGAGACCCAGTACTTC
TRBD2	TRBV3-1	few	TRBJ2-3	CASSQDPGGGTDTQYF	TGTGCCAGCAGCCAAGATCCGGGAGGAGGCACAGATACGCAGTATTTT
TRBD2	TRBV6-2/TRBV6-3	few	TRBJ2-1	CASSSRLAGSYNEQFF	TGTGCCAGCAGTTCCCGACTAGCGGGGTCCTACAATGAGCAGTTCTTC
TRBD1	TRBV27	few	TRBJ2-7	CASSLWGAGQGKTMAYEQYF	TGTGCCAGCAGTTTATGGGGCGCGGGACAGGGGAAGACTATGGCCTACGAGCAGTACTTC
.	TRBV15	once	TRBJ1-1	CATSRDSGVTEAFF	TGTGCCACCAGCAGAGATTCGGGGGTCACTGAAGCTTTCTTT
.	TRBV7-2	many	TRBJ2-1	CASSLVDNEQFF	TGTGCCAGCAGCTTAGTCGACAATGAGCAGTTCTTC
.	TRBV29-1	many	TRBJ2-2	CSVPGHTGELFF	TGCAGCGTCCCGGGTCACACCGGGGAGCTGTTTTTT
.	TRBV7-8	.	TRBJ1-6	CASSLEGGNSPLYF	TGTGCAAGCAGCTTAGAGGGGGGGAATTCGCCCCTCTACTTT
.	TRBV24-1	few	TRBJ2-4	CATSDQKRGGRDIQYF	TGTGCCACCAGTGATCAGAAGAGAGGCGGGCGTGACATTCAGTACTTC
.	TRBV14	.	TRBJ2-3	CASSQVSTDTLYF	TGTGCCAGCAGCCAAGTCAGTACAGATACGCTGTATTTT
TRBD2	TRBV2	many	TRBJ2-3	CASSPGVAGGSADTQYF	TGTGCCAGCAGCCCCGGGGTAGCGGGAGGAAGTGCAGATACGCAGTATTTT
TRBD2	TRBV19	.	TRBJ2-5	CASSPSGRAVETQHF	TGTGCTAGTAGTCCCAGCGGGAGGGCCGTGGAGACCCAGCACTTC
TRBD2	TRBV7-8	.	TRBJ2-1	CASSLGGRGYNEQFF	TGTGCCAGCAGCTTAGGCGGGAGGGGTTATAATGAGCAGTTCTTC
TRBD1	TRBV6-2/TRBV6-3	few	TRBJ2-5	CASSWDRVMETQYF	TGTGCCAGCAGTTGGGACAGGGTTATGGAGACCCAGTACTTC
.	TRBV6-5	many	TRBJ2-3	CASSYSPGADTQYF	TGTGCCAGCAGTTACTCTCCCGGGGCGGATACGCAGTATTTT
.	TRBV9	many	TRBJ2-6	CASSVDRAGANVLTF	TGTGCCAGCAGCGTAGACAGGGCCGGGGCCAACGTCCTGACTTTC
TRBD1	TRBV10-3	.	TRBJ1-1	CASKTGGGNTVAFF	TGTGCCTCGAAAACAGGGGGCGGGAACACTGTTGCTTTCTTT
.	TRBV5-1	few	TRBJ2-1	CASSPTPDGYNEQFF	TGCGCCAGCAGCCCGACCCCCGACGGCTACAATGAGCAGTTCTTC
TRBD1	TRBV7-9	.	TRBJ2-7	CASSSDRGRREQYF	TGTGCCAGCAGCTCCGACAGGGGGCGACGCGAGCAGTACTTC